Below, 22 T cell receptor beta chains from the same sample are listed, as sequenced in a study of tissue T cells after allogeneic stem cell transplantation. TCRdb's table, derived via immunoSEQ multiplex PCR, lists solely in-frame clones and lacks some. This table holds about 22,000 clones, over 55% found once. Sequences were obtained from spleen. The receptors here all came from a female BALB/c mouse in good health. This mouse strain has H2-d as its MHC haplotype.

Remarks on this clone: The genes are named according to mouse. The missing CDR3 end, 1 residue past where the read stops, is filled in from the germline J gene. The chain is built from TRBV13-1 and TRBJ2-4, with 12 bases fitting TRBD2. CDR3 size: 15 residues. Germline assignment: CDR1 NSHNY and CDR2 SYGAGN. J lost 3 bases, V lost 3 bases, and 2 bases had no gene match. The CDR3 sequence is CASSGLGGQQNTLYF. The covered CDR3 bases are TGTGCCAGCAGTGGACTGGGGGGGCAGCAAAACACCTTGTAC.

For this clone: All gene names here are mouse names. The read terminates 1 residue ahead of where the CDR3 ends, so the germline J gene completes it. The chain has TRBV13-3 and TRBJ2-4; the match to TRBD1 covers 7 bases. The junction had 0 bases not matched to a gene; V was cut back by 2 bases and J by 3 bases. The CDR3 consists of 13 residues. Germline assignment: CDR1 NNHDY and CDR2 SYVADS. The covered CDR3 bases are TGTGCCAGCAGTGAACAGGGGCAAAACACCTTGTAC. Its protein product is CASSEQGQNTLY. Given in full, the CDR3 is CASSEQGQNTLYF. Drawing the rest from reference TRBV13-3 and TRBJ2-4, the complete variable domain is EAAVTQSPRSKVAVTGGKVTLSCHQTNNHDYMYWYRQDTGHGLRLIHYSYVADSTEKGDIPDGYKASRPSQENFSLILELASLSQTAVYFCASSEQGQNTLYFGAGTRLSVL.

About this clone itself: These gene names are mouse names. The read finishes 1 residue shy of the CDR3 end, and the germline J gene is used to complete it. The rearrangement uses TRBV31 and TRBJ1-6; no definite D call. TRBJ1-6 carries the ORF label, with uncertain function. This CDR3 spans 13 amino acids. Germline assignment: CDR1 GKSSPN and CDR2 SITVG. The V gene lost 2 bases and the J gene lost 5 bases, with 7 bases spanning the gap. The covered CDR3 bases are TGTGCCTGGAGTGAGGGTGATAATTCGCCCCTCTAC. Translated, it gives CAWSEGDNSPLY. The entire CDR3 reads CAWSEGDNSPLYF.

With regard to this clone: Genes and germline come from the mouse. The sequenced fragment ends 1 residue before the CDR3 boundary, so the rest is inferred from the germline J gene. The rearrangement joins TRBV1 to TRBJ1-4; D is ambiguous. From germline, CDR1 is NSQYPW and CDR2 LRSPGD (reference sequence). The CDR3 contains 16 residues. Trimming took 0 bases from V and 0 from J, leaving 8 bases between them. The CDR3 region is CTCSADQTFSNERLFF. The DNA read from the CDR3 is TGCACCTGCAGTGCAGATCAAACATTTTCCAACGAAAGATTATTT.

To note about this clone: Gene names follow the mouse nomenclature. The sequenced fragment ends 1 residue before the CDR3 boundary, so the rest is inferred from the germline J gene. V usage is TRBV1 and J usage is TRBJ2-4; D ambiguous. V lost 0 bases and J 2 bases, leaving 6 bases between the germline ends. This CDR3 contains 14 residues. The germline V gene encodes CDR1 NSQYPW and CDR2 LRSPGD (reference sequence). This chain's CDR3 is CTCSADTIQNTLYF. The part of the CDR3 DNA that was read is TGCACCTGCAGTGCAGATACCATTCAAAACACCTTGTAC.

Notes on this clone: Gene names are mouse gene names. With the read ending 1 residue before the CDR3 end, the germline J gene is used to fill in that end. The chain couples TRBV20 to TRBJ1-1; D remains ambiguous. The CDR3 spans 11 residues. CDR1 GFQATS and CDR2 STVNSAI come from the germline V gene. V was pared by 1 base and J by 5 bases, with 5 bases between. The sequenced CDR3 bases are TGTGGTGCTAGGGTGGGGACAGAAGTCTTC. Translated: CGARVGTEVF. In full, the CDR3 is CGARVGTEVFF.

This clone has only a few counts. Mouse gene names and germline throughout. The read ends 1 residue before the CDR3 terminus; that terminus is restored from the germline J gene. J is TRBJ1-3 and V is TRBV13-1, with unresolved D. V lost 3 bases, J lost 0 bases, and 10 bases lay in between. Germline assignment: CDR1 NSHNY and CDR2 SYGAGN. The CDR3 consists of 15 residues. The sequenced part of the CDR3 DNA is TGTGCCAGCAGTGCGCCGGGGAATTCTGGAAATACGCTCTAT. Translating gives CASSAPGNSGNTLY. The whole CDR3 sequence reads CASSAPGNSGNTLYF.

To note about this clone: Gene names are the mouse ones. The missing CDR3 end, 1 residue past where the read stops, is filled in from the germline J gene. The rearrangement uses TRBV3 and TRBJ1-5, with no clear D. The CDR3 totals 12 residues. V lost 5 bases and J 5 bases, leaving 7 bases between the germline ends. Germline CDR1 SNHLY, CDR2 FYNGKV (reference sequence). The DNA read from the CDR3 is TGTGCCAGCAGCCCCACAGACCAGGCTCCGCTT. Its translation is CASSPTDQAPL. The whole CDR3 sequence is CASSPTDQAPLF.

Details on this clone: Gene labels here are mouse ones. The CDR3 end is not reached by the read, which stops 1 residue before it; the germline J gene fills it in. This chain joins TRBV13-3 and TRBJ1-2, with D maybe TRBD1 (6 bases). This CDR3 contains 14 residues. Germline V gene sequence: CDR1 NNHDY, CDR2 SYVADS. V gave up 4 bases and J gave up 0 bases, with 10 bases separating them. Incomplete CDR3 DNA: TGTGCCAGCAGTCCGGGACAAACAAACTCCGACTACACC. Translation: CASSPGQTNSDYT. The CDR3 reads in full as CASSPGQTNSDYTF.

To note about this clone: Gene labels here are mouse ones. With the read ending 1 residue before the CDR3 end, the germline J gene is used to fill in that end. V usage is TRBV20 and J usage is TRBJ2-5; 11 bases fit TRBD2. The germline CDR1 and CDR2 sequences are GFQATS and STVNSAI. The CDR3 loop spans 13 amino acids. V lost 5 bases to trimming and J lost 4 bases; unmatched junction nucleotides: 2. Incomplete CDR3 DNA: TGTGGTGCTCCGGGACTGGGGGAAGACACCCAGTAC. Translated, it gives CGAPGLGEDTQY. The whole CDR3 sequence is CGAPGLGEDTQYF.

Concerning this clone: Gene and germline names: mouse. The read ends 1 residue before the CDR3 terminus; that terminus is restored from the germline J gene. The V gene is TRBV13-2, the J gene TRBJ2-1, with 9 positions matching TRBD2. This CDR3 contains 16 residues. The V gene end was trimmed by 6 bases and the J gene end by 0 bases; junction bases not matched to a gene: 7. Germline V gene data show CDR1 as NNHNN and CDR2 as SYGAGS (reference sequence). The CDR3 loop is CASAGDWGYNYAEQFF. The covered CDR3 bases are TGTGCCAGCGCCGGAGACTGGGGGTATAACTATGCTGAGCAGTTC.

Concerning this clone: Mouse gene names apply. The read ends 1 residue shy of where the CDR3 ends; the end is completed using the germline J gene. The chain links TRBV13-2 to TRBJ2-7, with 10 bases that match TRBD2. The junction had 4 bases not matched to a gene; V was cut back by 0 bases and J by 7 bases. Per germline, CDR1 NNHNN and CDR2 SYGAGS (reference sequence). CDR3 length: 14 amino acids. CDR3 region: CASGDATGGREQYF. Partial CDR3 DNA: TGTGCCAGCGGTGATGCGACTGGGGGGAGAGAACAGTAC.

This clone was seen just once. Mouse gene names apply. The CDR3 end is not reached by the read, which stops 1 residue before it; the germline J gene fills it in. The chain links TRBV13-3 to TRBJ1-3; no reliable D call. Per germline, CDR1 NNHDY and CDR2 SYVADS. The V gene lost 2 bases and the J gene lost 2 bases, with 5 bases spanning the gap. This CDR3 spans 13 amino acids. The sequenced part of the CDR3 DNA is TGTGCCAGCAGTGACAGAACTGGAAATACGCTCTAT. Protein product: CASSDRTGNTLY. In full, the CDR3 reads CASSDRTGNTLYF.

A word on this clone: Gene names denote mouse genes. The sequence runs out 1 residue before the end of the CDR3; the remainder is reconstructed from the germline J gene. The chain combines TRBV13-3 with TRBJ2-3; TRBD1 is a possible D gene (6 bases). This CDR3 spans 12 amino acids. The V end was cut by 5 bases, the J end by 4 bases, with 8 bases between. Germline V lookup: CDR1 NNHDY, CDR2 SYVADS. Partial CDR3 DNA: TGTGCCAGCAGAGGGACATCAGAAACGCTGTAT. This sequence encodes CASRGTSETLY. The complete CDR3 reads CASRGTSETLYF.

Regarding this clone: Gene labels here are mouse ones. The CDR3 DNA, read in part, is TGTGCTAGCAGTTTATCGATGGGACACCAAGACACCCAGTAC. Amino acid sequence: CASSLSMGHQDTQY. The complete CDR3 sequence is CASSLSMGHQDTQYF. The V gene is TRBV29, the J gene TRBJ2-5, with D tentatively TRBD1 or TRBD2 (5 bases each). Read sequence stops 1 residue before the CDR3 end, and the germline J gene provides the missing end. The V end was cut by 0 bases, the J end by 1 base, with 8 bases between. The CDR3 is 15 residues long. Germline assignment: CDR1 MSHET and CDR2 SYDVDS.

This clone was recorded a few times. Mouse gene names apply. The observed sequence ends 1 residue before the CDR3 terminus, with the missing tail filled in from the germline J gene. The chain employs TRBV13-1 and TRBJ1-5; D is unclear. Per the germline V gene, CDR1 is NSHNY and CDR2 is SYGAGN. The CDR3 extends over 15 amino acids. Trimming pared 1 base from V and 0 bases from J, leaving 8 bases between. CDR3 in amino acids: CASSDPTYNNQAPLF. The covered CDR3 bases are TGTGCCAGCAGTGATCCGACATATAACAACCAGGCTCCGCTT. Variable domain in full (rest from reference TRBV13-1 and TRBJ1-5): EAAVTQSPRNKVTVTGGNVTLSCRQTNSHNYMYWYRQDTGHGLRLIHYSYGAGNLRIGDVPDGYKATRTTQEDFFLLLELASPSQTSLYFCASSDPTYNNQAPLFGEGTRLSVL.

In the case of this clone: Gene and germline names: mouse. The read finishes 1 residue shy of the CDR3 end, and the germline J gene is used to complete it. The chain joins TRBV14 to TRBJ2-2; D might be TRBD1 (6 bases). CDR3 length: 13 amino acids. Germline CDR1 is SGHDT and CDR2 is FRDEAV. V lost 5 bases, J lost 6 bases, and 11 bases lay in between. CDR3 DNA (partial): TGTGCCAGCAGGCCAGGGGTTCCCGGGCAGCTCTAC. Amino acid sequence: CASRPGVPGQLY. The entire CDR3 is CASRPGVPGQLYF.

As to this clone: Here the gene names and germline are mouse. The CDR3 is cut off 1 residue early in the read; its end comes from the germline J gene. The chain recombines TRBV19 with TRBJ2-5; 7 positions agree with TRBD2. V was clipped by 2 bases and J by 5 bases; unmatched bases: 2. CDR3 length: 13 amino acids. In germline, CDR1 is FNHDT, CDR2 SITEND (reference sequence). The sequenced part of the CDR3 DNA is TGTGCCAGCAGTATCTCTGGGGGAGACACCCAGTAC. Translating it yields CASSISGGDTQY. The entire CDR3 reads CASSISGGDTQYF.

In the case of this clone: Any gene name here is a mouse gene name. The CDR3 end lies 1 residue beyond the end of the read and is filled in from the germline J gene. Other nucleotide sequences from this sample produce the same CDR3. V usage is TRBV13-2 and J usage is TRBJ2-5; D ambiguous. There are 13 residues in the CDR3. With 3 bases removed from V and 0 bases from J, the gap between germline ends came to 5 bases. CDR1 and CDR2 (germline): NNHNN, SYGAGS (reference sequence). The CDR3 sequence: CASGGGNQDTQYF. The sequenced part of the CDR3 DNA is TGTGCCAGCGGTGGGGGTAACCAAGACACCCAGTAC.

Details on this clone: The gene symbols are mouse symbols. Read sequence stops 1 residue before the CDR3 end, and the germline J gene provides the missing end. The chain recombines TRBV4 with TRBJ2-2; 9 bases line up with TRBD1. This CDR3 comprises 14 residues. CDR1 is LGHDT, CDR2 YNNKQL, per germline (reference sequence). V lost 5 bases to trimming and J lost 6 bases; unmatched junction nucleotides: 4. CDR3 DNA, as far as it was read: TGTGCCAGCAGCCCCACAGGGGGCCCCGGGCAGCTCTAC. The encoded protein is CASSPTGGPGQLY. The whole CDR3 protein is CASSPTGGPGQLYF.

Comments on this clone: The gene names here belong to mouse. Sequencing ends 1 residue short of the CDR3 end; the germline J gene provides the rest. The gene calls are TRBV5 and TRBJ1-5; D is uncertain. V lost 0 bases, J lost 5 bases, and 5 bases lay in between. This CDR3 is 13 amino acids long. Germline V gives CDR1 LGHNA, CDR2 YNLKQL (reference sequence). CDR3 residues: CASSQDPDQAPLF. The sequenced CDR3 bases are TGTGCCAGCAGCCAAGATCCAGACCAGGCTCCGCTT.

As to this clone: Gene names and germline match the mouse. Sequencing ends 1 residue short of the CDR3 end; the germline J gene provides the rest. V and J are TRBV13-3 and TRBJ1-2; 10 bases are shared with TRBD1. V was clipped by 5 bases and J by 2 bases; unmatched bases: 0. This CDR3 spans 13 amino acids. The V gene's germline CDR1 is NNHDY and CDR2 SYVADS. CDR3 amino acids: CASRTGGNSDYTF. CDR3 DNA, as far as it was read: TGTGCCAGCAGGACAGGGGGCAACTCCGACTACACC.